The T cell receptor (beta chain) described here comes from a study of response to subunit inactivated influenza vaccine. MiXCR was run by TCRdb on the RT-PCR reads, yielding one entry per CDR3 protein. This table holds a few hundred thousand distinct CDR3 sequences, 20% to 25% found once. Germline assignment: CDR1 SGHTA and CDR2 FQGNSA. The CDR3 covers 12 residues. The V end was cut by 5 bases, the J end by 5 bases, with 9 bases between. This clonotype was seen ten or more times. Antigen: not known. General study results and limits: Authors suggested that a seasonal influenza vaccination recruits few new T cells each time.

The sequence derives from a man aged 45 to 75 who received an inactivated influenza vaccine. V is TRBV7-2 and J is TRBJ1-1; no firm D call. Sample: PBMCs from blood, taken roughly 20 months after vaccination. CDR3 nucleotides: TGTGCCAGCAGCCTCTCTCAGACTGAAGCTTTCTTT. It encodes CASSLSQTEAFF.